These 25 T cell receptor beta chains share one sample of origin, sequenced in a study of blood T cell repertoires in COVID-19. Sequenced by immunoSEQ multiplex PCR; TCRdb stores in-frame clones only, minus some. This table has more than 95,000 clones, roughly 88% appearing once. Sequencing was done on a sample of peripheral blood. These receptors originate from a human donor in a cohort sampled during active COVID-19.

The chain uses TRBV6-5 and TRBJ2-7; TRBD2 might be the D (5 bases). The germline V gene has CDR1 MNHEY and CDR2 SVGAGI. The CDR3 covers 15 residues. V gave up 2 bases and J gave up 3 bases, with 14 bases separating them. CDR3 residues: CASSYGLGGLYEQYF. The CDR3 region has the DNA TGTGCCAGCAGTTACGGACTCGGCGGCCTCTACGAGCAGTACTTC.

This chain's CDR3 is CSVDSYNYGYTF. CDR3 bases: TGCAGCGTTGATAGCTATAACTATGGCTACACCTTC. The V call is TRBV29-1, the J call TRBJ1-2, with D unclear. CDR3 length equals 12 residues. CDR1 and CDR2 from the germline V gene are SQVTM and ANQGSEA. V lost 3 bases, J lost 1 base, and 6 bases lay in between. Complete variable domain (other parts from reference TRBV29-1 and TRBJ1-2): SAVISQKPSRDICQRGTSLTIQCQVDSQVTMMFWYRQQPGQSLTLIATANQGSEATYESGFVIDKFPISRPNLTFSTLTVSNMSPEDSSIYLCSVDSYNYGYTFGSGTRLTVV.

The chain carries TRBV28 and TRBJ1-6, with D possibly TRBD1 on 5 matching bases. Germline V gene lookup returns CDR1 MDHEN and CDR2 SYDVKM. V was trimmed by 7 bases and J by 0 bases, leaving 13 bases between them. The CDR3 has 16 residues. CDR3 in DNA: TGTGCCAGCACATGGGAGGGGAGCTCCTATAATTCACCCCTCCACTTT. It encodes CASTWEGSSYNSPLHF.

The genes are TRBV3-1 (or the pseudogene TRBV3-2) and TRBJ2-7; D possibly corresponds to TRBD1 (5 bases). Trimming stripped 1 base from V and 2 bases from J, with 9 bases between. Germline V gene sequence: CDR1 LGHDT, CDR2 YNNKEL (reference sequence). CDR3 size: 14 residues. This CDR3 reads CASSQVGAPYEQYF. The CDR3 region has the DNA TGTGCCAGCAGCCAAGTTGGGGCCCCCTACGAGCAGTACTTC.

V gene TRBV27 combines with J gene TRBJ1-5; D not certain. The germline CDR1 and CDR2 sequences are MNHEY and SMNVEV (reference sequence). This CDR3 comprises 13 residues. V lost 6 bases, J lost 3 bases, and 9 bases lay in between. The CDR3 nucleotides are TGTGCCAGCAGACAGTTCTCCAATCAGCCCCAGCATTTT. It yields the protein CASRQFSNQPQHF.

The gene calls are TRBV7-2 and TRBJ2-2; 10 nucleotides agree with TRBD2. This CDR3 contains 17 residues. CDR1 is SGHTA and CDR2 is FQGNSA in the germline V gene. V was pared by 10 bases and J by 3 bases, with 14 bases of the junction left unmatched. The CDR3 DNA is TGTGCCACCCCCCGTCCTAGCGGGAGTCGGCACACCGGGGAGCTGTTTTTT. Its translation: CATPRPSGSRHTGELFF.

The chain carries TRBV18 and TRBJ2-2, with no clear D. V lost 4 bases, J lost 2 bases, and 14 bases lay in between. The CDR3 loop spans 16 amino acids. Looked up from germline, CDR1 is KGHSH and CDR2 is LQKENI. CDR3 DNA sequence: TGTGCCAGCTCACTAAGAAACAGCCCTAACACCGGGGAGCTGTTTTTT. Translation gives CASSLRNSPNTGELFF. Full variable domain (outside the CDR3, taken from reference TRBV18 and TRBJ2-2): NAGVMQNPRHLVRRRGQEARLRCSPMKGHSHVYWYRQLPEEGLKFMVYLQKENIIDESGMPKERFSAEFPKEGPSILRIQQVVRGDSAAYFCASSLRNSPNTGELFFGEGSRLTVL.

V and J are TRBV28 and TRBJ2-5; D is unclear. V gave up 6 bases and J gave up 1 base, with 12 bases separating them. The CDR3 is 14 residues long. The germline CDR1 and CDR2 sequences are MDHEN and SYDVKM. Here the CDR3 DNA reads TGTGCCAGCAGCCCGTCAGTATCCCAAGAGACCCAGTACTTC. Residues: CASSPSVSQETQYF.

The V and J genes are TRBV11-2 and TRBJ1-1, with 7 bases aligning to TRBD1. J lost 5 bases, V lost 6 bases, and 12 bases had no gene match. CDR3 size: 15 residues. In germline, CDR1 is SGHAT, CDR2 FQNNGV. CDR3 coding DNA: TGTGCCAGCAGGTCATACAGGGGTTTGTGGACTGAAGCTTTCTTT. It encodes CASRSYRGLWTEAFF.

The V gene is TRBV5-1, the J gene TRBJ2-3; 8 bases match TRBD2. The ends lost 1 base at V and 0 bases at J; junction bases unmatched: 4. The CDR3 covers 16 residues. Germline CDR1 reads SGHRS; CDR2 reads YFSETQ. CDR3 in amino acids: CASSLLAGVSTDTQYF. CDR3 nucleotides: TGCGCCAGCAGCTTGCTAGCGGGTGTGAGCACAGATACGCAGTATTTT.

The V and J genes are TRBV6-5 and TRBJ1-1; 7 bases agree with TRBD1. The V gene end was trimmed by 4 bases and the J gene end by 4 bases; junction bases not matched to a gene: 9. Germline CDR1 MNHEY, CDR2 SVGAGI. This CDR3 spans 15 amino acids. The CDR3 nucleotides read TGTGCCAGCAGTTCTCAGGGGGTCGGTGCCACTGAAGCTTTCTTT. It translates to CASSSQGVGATEAFF.

The chain combines TRBV19 with TRBJ1-1, with 7 bases fitting TRBD1. Germline CDR1 is LNHDA and CDR2 is SQIVND (reference sequence). The CDR3 consists of 14 residues. V trimming: 8 bases; J trimming: 4 bases; junction bases outside the gene matches: 10. This CDR3 is CASLETGRITEAFF. In DNA form, the CDR3 reads TGTGCCAGTCTAGAGACAGGGAGAATCACTGAAGCTTTCTTT.

The rearrangement links TRBV11-2 to TRBJ2-4; 9 nucleotides agree with TRBD1. J lost 8 bases, V lost 0 bases, and 5 bases had no gene match. The CDR3 consists of 15 residues. CDR1 and CDR2 from the germline V gene are SGHAT and FQNNGV. CDR3 sequence reads: CASSLDSGQGYIQYF. The CDR3 DNA reads as TGTGCCAGCAGCTTAGACTCGGGACAGGGCTACATTCAGTACTTC.

The J gene is TRBJ2-7, the V gene TRBV5-1, with 8 bases identical to TRBD1. This CDR3 has 15 amino acids. Germline V CDR1 and CDR2: SGHRS, YFSETQ. The junction had 12 bases not matched to a gene; V was cut back by 3 bases and J by 7 bases. CDR3 sequence: CASSSGTGSPGEQYF. Written as DNA, the CDR3 is TGCGCCAGCAGCTCCGGGACAGGCTCTCCGGGGGAGCAGTACTTC.

The chain is built from TRBV3-1 (or the pseudogene TRBV3-2) and TRBJ1-1; 7 nucleotides line up with TRBD1. CDR3 size: 12 residues. V was clipped by 4 bases and J by 11 bases; unmatched bases: 7. The germline CDR1 and CDR2 sequences are LGHDT and YNNKEL (reference sequence). The CDR3 spells CASSLQGVEAFF. CDR3 bases: TGTGCCAGCAGCCTTCAGGGGGTGGAGGCTTTCTTT.

V and J are TRBV27 and TRBJ1-6; 9 positions match TRBD1. From germline, CDR1 is MNHEY and CDR2 SMNVEV (reference sequence). Trimming at V came to 5 bases and at J to 7 bases, leaving 6 bases not matched to a gene. The CDR3 contains 15 residues. The chain's CDR3 is CASSTGQGPNSPLHF. The CDR3 region has the DNA TGTGCCAGCAGTACTGGACAGGGGCCCAATTCACCCCTCCACTTT.

The CDR3 region has the DNA TGTGCCTGGACAGGGTTTGACTATGGCTACACCTTC. Protein: CAWTGFDYGYTF. This chain connects TRBV30 to TRBJ1-2; possible D gene TRBD1, 5 bases. V was trimmed by 4 bases and J by 3 bases, leaving 9 bases between them. The CDR3 runs to 12 residues. CDR1 is GTSNPN, CDR2 SVGIG, per germline (reference sequence).

This clone showed up just a few times. The DNA of the CDR3 is TGTGCCTGGATCCCGGGACACCTCACCGGGGAGCTGTTTTTT. Its protein is CAWIPGHLTGELFF. The gene calls are TRBV30 and TRBJ2-2, with D possibly matching TRBD1 (6 bases). Trimming removed 4 bases at V and 4 bases at J, with 13 bases between. The germline V gene encodes CDR1 GTSNPN and CDR2 SVGIG (reference sequence). This CDR3 comprises 14 residues.

This clone was recorded only once. V gene TRBV3-1 (or the pseudogene TRBV3-2) combines with J gene TRBJ2-3, with TRBD2 matching 13 bases. The CDR3 covers 17 residues. Germline CDR1 reads LGHDT; CDR2 reads YNNKEL (reference sequence). V was clipped by 1 base and J by 1 base; unmatched bases: 2. The DNA for the CDR3 is TGTGCCAGCAGCCAAGCCGGGACTAGCGGGGGCACAGATACGCAGTATTTT. As protein: CASSQAGTSGGTDTQYF.

This chain joins TRBV3-1 (or the pseudogene TRBV3-2) and TRBJ2-5; 9 nucleotides align to TRBD1. V lost 3 bases, J lost 5 bases, and 7 bases stayed unmatched. The CDR3 length is 15 residues. Germline V gives CDR1 LGHDT, CDR2 YNNKEL (reference sequence). This chain's CDR3 is CASSQEQGASETQYF. CDR3 coding DNA: TGTGCCAGCAGCCAGGAACAGGGGGCGTCGGAGACCCAGTACTTC.

The chain combines TRBV24-1 with TRBJ2-4; weak D call: TRBD1 (6 bases). Germline-derived CDR1 and CDR2 are KGHDR and SFDVKD. The ends were cut back, 5 bases at V and 8 bases at J, with 18 bases in the middle. The CDR3 runs 15 residues. DNA of the CDR3: TGTGCCACCAGTGGGGGTAACAGGGTGAAGGACATTCAGTACTTC. This gives the protein CATSGGNRVKDIQYF.

CDR3 sequence: CASSVETGRSPLHF. As DNA, the CDR3 is TGTGCCAGCAGCGTAGAAACAGGGCGGTCACCCCTCCACTTT. The V and J genes are TRBV9 and TRBJ1-6, with D possibly matching TRBD1 (6 bases). CDR3 length equals 14 residues. Between the trimmed V and J ends, which lost 0 bases and 10 bases, there was a span of 11 bases. Germline-derived CDR1 and CDR2 are SGDLS and YYNGEE.

This clone was seen more than once but under ten times. This chain joins TRBV5-4 and TRBJ1-2; 8 bases map to TRBD1. The CDR3 spans 14 residues. Germline values: CDR1 SGHNT, CDR2 YYREEE (reference sequence). V lost 4 bases, J lost 5 bases, and 7 bases stayed unmatched. This CDR3 is CASSVGQGPYGYTF. The CDR3 DNA is TGTGCCAGCAGCGTTGGACAGGGCCCATATGGCTACACCTTC.

The chain joins TRBV14 to TRBJ1-1; D ambiguous. This CDR3 region has 15 residues. CDR1 is SGHDN, CDR2 FVKESK, per germline. Trimming shortened V by 6 bases and J by 1 base, and 15 bases separated the two germline ends. CDR3 DNA sequence: TGTGCCAGCAGTCCTTATCTACGGGGGAACACTGAAGCTTTCTTT. It yields the protein CASSPYLRGNTEAFF.

This chain joins TRBV11-2 and TRBJ1-1; the D gene is possibly TRBD1 (6 bases). From germline, CDR1 is SGHAT and CDR2 FQNNGV. Between the trimmed V and J ends, which lost 0 bases and 11 bases, there was a span of 7 bases. The CDR3 has 11 residues. The CDR3 reads CASSLEGAAFF. The DNA of the CDR3 is TGTGCCAGCAGCTTAGAGGGGGCGGCTTTCTTT. Full variable domain (missing parts from reference TRBV11-2 and TRBJ1-1): EAGVAQSPRYKIIEKRQSVAFWCNPISGHATLYWYQQILGQGPKLLIQFQNNGVVDDSQLPKDRFSAERLKGVDSTLKIQPAKLEDSAVYLCASSLEGAAFFGQGTRLTVV.